This T cell receptor beta chain was sequenced for a study of blood T cell repertoires in COVID-19. Study-wide background: Both acute and convalescent COVID-19 samples were obtained from the United States, Italy and Spain. In each case, the material was cDNA or gDNA derived from T cells, B-cell-depleted T cells, or PBMCs.

Donors were grouped by their self-reported clinical history. Measured with immunoSEQ multiplex PCR; TCRdb has only the in-frame clones, and not every one. The sample lists roughly 130,000 clones, just under 85% occurring once. CDR1 MNHEY and CDR2 SVGAGI come from the germline V gene. CDR3 length: 14 residues. V was pared by 9 bases and J by 3 bases, with 17 bases between. The TCR was taken from a man over 45 who had recovered from COVID-19. The sequencing input was PBMCs or T cells enriched from blood (not recorded which). V usage is TRBV6-5 and J usage is TRBJ1-1, with no clear D. CDR3 residues: CASFGLAGDTEAFF. As DNA, the CDR3 is TGTGCCAGTTTCGGGCTAGCTGGGGACACTGAAGCTTTCTTT.